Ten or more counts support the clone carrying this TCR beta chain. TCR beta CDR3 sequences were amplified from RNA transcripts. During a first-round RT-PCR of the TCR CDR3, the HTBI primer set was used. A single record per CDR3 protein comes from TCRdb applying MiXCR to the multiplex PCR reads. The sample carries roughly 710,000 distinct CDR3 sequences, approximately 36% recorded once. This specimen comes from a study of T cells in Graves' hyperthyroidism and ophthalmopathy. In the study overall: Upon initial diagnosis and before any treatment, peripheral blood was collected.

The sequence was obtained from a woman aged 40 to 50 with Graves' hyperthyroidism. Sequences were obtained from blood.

CDR3 DNA: TGTGCCAGCAGCTTAGGGGCGATCCAAGAGACCCAGTACTTC. Its translation: CASSLGAIQETQYF. The V gene is TRBV5-8, the J gene TRBJ2-5; D is perhaps TRBD1 (5 bases). Germline V gene sequence: CDR1 SGHTS, CDR2 YDEGEE. The CDR3 spans 14 residues. Trimming took 2 bases from V and 1 from J, leaving 9 bases between them.